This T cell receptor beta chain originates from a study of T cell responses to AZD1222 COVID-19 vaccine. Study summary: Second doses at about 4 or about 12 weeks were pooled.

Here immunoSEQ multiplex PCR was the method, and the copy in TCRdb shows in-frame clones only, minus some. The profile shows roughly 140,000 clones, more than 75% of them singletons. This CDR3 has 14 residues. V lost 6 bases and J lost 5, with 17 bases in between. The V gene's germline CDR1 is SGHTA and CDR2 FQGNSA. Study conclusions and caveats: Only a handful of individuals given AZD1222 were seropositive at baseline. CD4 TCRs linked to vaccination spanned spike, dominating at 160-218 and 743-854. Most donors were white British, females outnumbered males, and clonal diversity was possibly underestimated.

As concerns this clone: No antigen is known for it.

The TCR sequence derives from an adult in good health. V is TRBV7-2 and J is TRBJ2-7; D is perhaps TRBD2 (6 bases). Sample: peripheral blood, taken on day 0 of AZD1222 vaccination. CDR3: CASSQSRGVHEQYF. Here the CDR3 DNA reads TGTGCCAGCAGTCAGAGCCGCGGGGTACACGAGCAGTACTTC.